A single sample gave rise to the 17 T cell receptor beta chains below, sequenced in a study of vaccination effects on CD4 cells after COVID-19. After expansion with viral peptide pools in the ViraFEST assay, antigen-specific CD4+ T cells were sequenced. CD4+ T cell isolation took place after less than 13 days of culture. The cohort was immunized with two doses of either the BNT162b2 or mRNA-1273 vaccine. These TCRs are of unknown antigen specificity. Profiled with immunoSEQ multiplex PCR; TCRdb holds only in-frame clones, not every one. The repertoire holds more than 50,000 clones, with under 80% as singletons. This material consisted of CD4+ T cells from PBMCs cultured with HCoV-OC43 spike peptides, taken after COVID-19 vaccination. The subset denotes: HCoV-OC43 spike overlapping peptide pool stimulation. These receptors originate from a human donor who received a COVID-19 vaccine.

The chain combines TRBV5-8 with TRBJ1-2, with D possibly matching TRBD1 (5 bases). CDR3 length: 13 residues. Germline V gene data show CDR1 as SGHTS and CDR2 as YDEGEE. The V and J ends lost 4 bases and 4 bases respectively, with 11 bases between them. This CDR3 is CASSLGLLYGYTF. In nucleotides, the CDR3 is TGTGCCAGCAGCCTGGGACTGCTCTATGGCTACACCTTC.

As DNA, the CDR3 is TGCGCCAGCAGCGCGGAACAAGAGACCCAGTACTTC. Translating gives CASSAEQETQYF. This chain links TRBV5-1 with TRBJ2-5; D is unclear. Trimming pared 4 bases from V and 2 bases from J, leaving 6 bases between. Germline V gene data show CDR1 as SGHRS and CDR2 as YFSETQ. This CDR3 contains 12 residues.

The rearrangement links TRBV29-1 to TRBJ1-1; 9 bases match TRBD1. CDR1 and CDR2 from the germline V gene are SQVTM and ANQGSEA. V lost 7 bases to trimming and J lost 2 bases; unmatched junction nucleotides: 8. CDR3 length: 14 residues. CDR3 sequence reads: CSAPRQGVNTEAFF. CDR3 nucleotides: TGCAGCGCGCCCAGACAGGGGGTTAACACTGAAGCTTTCTTT.

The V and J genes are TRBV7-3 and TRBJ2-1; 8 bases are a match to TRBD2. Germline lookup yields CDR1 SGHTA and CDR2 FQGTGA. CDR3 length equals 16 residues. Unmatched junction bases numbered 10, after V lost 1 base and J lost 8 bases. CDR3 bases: TGTGCCAGCAGCTTAATAGGCGGGGGGTCCGGGCATGAGCAGTTCTTC. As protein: CASSLIGGGSGHEQFF.

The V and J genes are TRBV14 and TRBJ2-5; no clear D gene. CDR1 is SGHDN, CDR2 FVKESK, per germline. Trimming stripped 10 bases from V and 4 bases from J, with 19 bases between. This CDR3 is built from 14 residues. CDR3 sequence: CATLSGTSPETQYF. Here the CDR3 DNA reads TGTGCCACCCTAAGTGGAACCTCGCCAGAGACCCAGTACTTC.

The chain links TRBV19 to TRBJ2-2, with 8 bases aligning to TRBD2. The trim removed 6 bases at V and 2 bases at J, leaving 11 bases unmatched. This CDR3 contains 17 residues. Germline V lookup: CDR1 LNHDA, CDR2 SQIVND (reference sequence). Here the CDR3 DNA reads TGTGCCAGTAGGACCGGGGGGGGAGGGCAAAACACCGGGGAGCTGTTTTTT. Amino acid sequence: CASRTGGGGQNTGELFF.

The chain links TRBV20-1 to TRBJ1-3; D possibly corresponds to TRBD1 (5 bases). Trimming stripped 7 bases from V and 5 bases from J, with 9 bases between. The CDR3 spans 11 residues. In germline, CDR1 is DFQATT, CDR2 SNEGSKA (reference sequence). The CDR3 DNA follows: TGCAGTGGTACGGACAGAAACACCATATATTTT. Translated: CSGTDRNTIYF.

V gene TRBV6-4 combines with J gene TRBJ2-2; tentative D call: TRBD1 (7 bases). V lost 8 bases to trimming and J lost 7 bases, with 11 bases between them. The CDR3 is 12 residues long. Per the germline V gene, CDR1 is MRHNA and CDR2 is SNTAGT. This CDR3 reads CASGQEGGELFF. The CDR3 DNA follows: TGTGCCAGCGGACAGGAGGGCGGGGAGCTGTTTTTT.

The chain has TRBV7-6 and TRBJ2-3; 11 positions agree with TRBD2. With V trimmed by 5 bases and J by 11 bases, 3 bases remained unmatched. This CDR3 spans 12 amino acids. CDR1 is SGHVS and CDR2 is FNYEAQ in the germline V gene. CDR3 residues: CASSLLAGGQYF. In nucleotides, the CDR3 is TGTGCCAGCAGCCTCCTAGCGGGGGGGCAGTATTTT.

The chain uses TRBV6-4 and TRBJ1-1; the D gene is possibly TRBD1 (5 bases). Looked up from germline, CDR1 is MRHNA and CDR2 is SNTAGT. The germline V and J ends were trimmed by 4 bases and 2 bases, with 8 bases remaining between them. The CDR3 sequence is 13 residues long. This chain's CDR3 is CASSVDRNTEAFF. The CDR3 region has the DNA TGTGCCAGCAGTGTCGACAGAAACACTGAAGCTTTCTTT.

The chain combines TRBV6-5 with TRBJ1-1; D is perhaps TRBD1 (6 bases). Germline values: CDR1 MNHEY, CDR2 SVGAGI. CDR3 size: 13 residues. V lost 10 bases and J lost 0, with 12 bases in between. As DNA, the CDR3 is TGTGCCACCCTGGGGACACTGAACACTGAAGCTTTCTTT. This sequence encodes CATLGTLNTEAFF.

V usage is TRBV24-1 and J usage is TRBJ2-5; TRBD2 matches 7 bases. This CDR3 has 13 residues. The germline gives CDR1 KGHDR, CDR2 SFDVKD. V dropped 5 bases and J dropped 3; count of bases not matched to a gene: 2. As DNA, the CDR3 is TGTGCCACCAGTGGTGGGGGGGAAGAGACCCAGTACTTC. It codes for CATSGGGEETQYF.

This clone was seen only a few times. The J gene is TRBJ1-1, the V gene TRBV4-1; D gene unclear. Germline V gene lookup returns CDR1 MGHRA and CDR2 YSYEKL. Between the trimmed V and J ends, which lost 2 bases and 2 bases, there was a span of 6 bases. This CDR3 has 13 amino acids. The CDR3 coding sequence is TGCGCCAGCAGCCAATCGTCAAACACTGAAGCTTTCTTT. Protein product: CASSQSSNTEAFF.

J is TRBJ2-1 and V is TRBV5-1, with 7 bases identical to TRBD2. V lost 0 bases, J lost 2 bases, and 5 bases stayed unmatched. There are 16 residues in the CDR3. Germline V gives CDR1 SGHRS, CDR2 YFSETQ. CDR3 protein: CASSLAFGGTYNEQFF. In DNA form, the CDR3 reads TGCGCCAGCAGCTTGGCCTTCGGGGGGACCTACAATGAGCAGTTCTTC. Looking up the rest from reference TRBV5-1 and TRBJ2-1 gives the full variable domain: KAGVTQTPRYLIKTRGQQVTLSCSPISGHRSVSWYQQTPGQGLQFLFEYFSETQRNKGNFPGRFSGRQFSNSRSEMNVSTLELGDSALYLCASSLAFGGTYNEQFFGPGTRLTVL.

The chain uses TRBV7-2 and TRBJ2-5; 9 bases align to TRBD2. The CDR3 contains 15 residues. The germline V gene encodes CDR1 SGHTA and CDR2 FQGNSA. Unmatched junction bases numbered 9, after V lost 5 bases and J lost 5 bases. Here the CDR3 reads CASSLQRGAGETQYF. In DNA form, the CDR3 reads TGTGCCAGCAGCCTGCAGCGGGGGGCGGGGGAGACCCAGTACTTC.

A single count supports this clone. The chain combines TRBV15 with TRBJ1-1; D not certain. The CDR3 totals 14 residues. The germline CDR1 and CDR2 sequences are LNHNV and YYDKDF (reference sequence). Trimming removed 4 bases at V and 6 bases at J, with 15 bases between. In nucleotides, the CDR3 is TGTGCCACCAGCACCGGCTTCGCCGGGGCTGAAGCTTTCTTT. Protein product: CATSTGFAGAEAFF.

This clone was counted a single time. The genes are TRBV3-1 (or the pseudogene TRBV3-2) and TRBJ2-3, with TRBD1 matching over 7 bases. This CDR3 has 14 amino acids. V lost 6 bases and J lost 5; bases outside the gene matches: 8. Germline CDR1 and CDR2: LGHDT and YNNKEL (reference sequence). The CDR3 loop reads CASRQGQPEDTQYF. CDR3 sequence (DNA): TGTGCCAGCAGGCAGGGACAGCCAGAAGATACGCAGTATTTT.